These 32 T cell receptor beta chains were all obtained from the same sample, sequenced in a study of T-cell reconstitution after alpha-beta-depleted transplantation in children. TCRbeta library construction was performed incorporating unique molecular identifiers. TCRdb reprocessed the PCR reads via MiXCR and lists one record per CDR3 protein. The sample holds just over 950,000 distinct CDR3 sequences; about 29% are singletons and the top ten take around 30%. The specimen comprised PBMCs, mostly from graft donor cells, sampled 360 days after TCRalphabeta/CD19-depleted stem cell transplant. The receptors stem from a boy younger than two who had a stem cell transplant for SCID, so the T cells may come from the graft donor.

The CDR3 DNA follows: TGCAGCGTTGAGTCTCGCAGGGTTAGCACAGATACGCAGTATTTT. Its protein product is CSVESRRVSTDTQYF. The chain links TRBV29-1 to TRBJ2-3; the D gene is possibly TRBD1 (5 bases). V lost 3 bases and J 0 bases, leaving 13 bases between the germline ends. CDR1 and CDR2 from the germline V gene are SQVTM and ANQGSEA. This CDR3 comprises 15 residues.

This clonotype was detected a few times. This sequence joins TRBV10-3 and TRBJ1-5; D uncertain. Trimming left V 6 bases short and J 4 bases short, with 10 bases between. Germline V gene data show CDR1 as ENHRY and CDR2 as SYGVKD. CDR3 length equals 13 residues. For the CDR3, the DNA is TGTGCCATCAGGGACCTGGAAAATCAGCCCCAGCATTTT. Its translation: CAIRDLENQPQHF.

The rearrangement joins TRBV6-5 to TRBJ2-1; D is undetermined. Germline assignment: CDR1 MNHEY and CDR2 SVGAGI. V lost 6 bases and J 12 bases, leaving 12 bases between the germline ends. The CDR3 runs to 11 residues. This CDR3 is CASRSNTAQFF. In nucleotides, the CDR3 is TGTGCCAGCAGATCGAACACAGCGCAGTTCTTC.

The V and J genes are TRBV11-2 and TRBJ1-1; D is unclear. Trimming removed 5 bases from V and 1 base from J, with 5 bases in between. The germline V gene has CDR1 SGHAT and CDR2 FQNNGV. The CDR3 length is 12 residues. The CDR3 reads CASSPWNTEAFF. The CDR3 DNA follows: TGTGCCAGCAGCCCTTGGAACACTGAAGCTTTCTTT.

This clonotype was seen a few times. The CDR3 bases are TGCAGTGCTAGAGATCCAGGCAGGGTCAGCCATAATTCACCCCTCCACTTT. As protein: CSARDPGRVSHNSPLHF. The rearrangement links TRBV20-1 to TRBJ1-6; TRBD1 might be the D (5 bases). The germline V gene encodes CDR1 DFQATT and CDR2 SNEGSKA (reference sequence). V was pared by 0 bases and J by 5 bases, with 17 bases between. The CDR3 spans 17 residues.

There are a few counts of this clonotype. V gene TRBV5-1 combines with J gene TRBJ2-4; TRBD2 might be the D (5 bases). The ends were cut back, 2 bases at V and 0 bases at J, with 15 bases in the middle. Germline V gene data show CDR1 as SGHRS and CDR2 as YFSETQ. This CDR3 region has 17 residues. CDR3 in amino acids: CASSFGIATGAKNIQYF. The CDR3 nucleotides read TGCGCCAGCAGCTTCGGGATAGCGACTGGAGCCAAAAACATTCAGTACTTC.

V gene TRBV12-3 or TRBV12-4 combines with J gene TRBJ2-7, with D possibly TRBD2 on 7 matching bases. The V end lost 3 bases, the J end lost 4 bases, and 16 bases lay between the germline ends. The CDR3 contains 15 residues. The CDR3 DNA is TGTGCCAGCAGTTTTGGGGGGGCGTATTCTTACGAGCAGTACTTC. Translation: CASSFGGAYSYEQYF.

This clonotype was observed a single time. The rearrangement links TRBV5-6 to TRBJ1-2; the match to TRBD1 covers 8 bases. Germline V gene data show CDR1 as SGHDT and CDR2 as YYEEEE. V shed 6 bases, J shed 1 base, and the junction held 11 bases outside the gene matches. CDR3 size: 16 residues. The CDR3 is CASTRTGTLSNYGYTF. The CDR3 DNA reads as TGTGCCAGCACCCGGACAGGGACTCTAAGTAACTATGGCTACACCTTC.

This clonotype was seen a handful of times. This chain links TRBV20-1 with TRBJ2-3; 7 bases agree with TRBD2. The CDR3 contains 15 residues. V lost 6 bases to trimming and J lost 2 bases; unmatched junction nucleotides: 11. CDR1 is DFQATT and CDR2 is SNEGSKA in the germline V gene (reference sequence). For the CDR3, the DNA is TGCAGTGCGAGTAGCGGGCGTCCCGACACAGATACGCAGTATTTT. As protein: CSASSGRPDTDTQYF.

This clonotype was found a few times. The rearrangement links TRBV5-5 to TRBJ2-2; a possible D gene is TRBD1 (5 bases). CDR1 and CDR2 (germline): SGHKS, YYEKEE (reference sequence). V lost 2 bases and J 4 bases, leaving 15 bases between the germline ends. CDR3 length equals 16 residues. CDR3 sequence (DNA): TGTGCCAGCAGCTTCAGTGTGTGGGGCGCCACCGGGGAGCTGTTTTTT. Protein sequence: CASSFSVWGATGELFF.

This clonotype was counted only a few times. V and J are TRBV7-6 and TRBJ1-6, with 8 positions matching TRBD1. The CDR3 spans 15 residues. V shed 1 base, J shed 10 bases, and the junction held 6 bases outside the gene matches. Looked up from germline, CDR1 is SGHVS and CDR2 is FNYEAQ. The CDR3 region has the DNA TGTGCCAGCAGCTTAGGGACAGGGAGCTCCTCACCCCTCCACTTT. Its protein is CASSLGTGSSSPLHF. Looking up the rest from reference TRBV7-6 and TRBJ1-6 gives the full variable domain: GAGVSQSPRYKVTKRGQDVALRCDPISGHVSLYWYRQALGQGPEFLTYFNYEAQQDKSGLPNDRFSAERPEGSISTLTIQRTEQRDSAMYRCASSLGTGSSSPLHFGNGTRLTVT.

There are a few counts of this clonotype. The chain combines TRBV9 with TRBJ2-3; 8 bases are shared with TRBD2. The CDR3 extends over 15 amino acids. Germline lookup yields CDR1 SGDLS and CDR2 YYNGEE. With 0 bases clipped from V and 4 bases from J, the junction kept 4 bases outside the gene matches. For the CDR3, the DNA is TGTGCCAGCAGCGTAGAGGCGGGGGGTGCAGATACGCAGTATTTT. This encodes CASSVEAGGADTQYF.

The chain recombines TRBV12-3 or TRBV12-4 with TRBJ2-7; 9 bases map to TRBD1. The CDR3 covers 15 residues. The ends lost 5 bases at V and 2 bases at J; junction bases unmatched: 7. CDR3 sequence (DNA): TGTGCCAGCAGTAGGACAGGGGTAACAACCTACGAGCAGTACTTC. Translating it yields CASSRTGVTTYEQYF.

The V gene is TRBV25-1, the J gene TRBJ2-1, with D possibly being TRBD1 or TRBD2 (5 bases each). Trimming took 9 bases from V and 8 from J, leaving 20 bases between them. The CDR3 is 14 residues long. Germline-derived CDR1 and CDR2 are MGHDK and SYGVNS. CDR3 amino acids: CASSRDGTRHEQFF. The CDR3 DNA sequence: TGTGCCAGTTCTCGGGACGGAACGCGGCATGAGCAGTTCTTC.

This clonotype appeared a few times. The V and J genes are TRBV28 and TRBJ2-3; possibly TRBD1 or TRBD2 for D (5 bases each). V gave up 7 bases and J gave up 7 bases, with 12 bases separating them. This CDR3 contains 12 residues. CDR1 MDHEN and CDR2 SYDVKM come from the germline V gene. CDR3: CASKTQGHTQYF. CDR3 coding DNA: TGTGCCAGCAAAACCCAGGGACATACGCAGTATTTT.

The chain couples TRBV6-1 to TRBJ1-5, with TRBD1 matching over 8 bases. CDR3 length equals 16 residues. Germline CDR1 MNHNS, CDR2 SASEGT. V shed 4 bases and J 2 bases; nucleotides not matched to a gene: 7. The CDR3 DNA sequence: TGTGCCAGCAGTGGGGACAGGAGAGGTGGCAATCAGCCCCAGCATTTT. As protein: CASSGDRRGGNQPQHF.

The chain combines TRBV4-1 with TRBJ1-1; D is perhaps TRBD1 (6 bases). Trimming took off 1 base at V and 3 bases at J, with 18 bases between the two ends. Germline values: CDR1 MGHRA, CDR2 YSYEKL. The CDR3 length is 17 residues. The CDR3 coding sequence is TGCGCCAGCAGCCAAGTTGGCAGGGGTGACGTAGACACTGAAGCTTTCTTT. Its protein product is CASSQVGRGDVDTEAFF.

The chain recombines TRBV10-3 with TRBJ1-5, with D unresolved. V lost 10 bases, J lost 9 bases, and 25 bases lay in between. The CDR3 consists of 15 residues. The germline gives CDR1 ENHRY, CDR2 SYGVKD. CDR3 sequence (DNA): TGTGCCACCGCAGCGGGTCGCTCCCTCGGAGGGCCCCAGCATTTT. This codes for CATAAGRSLGGPQHF.

V gene TRBV28 combines with J gene TRBJ1-2, with 10 bases identical to TRBD1. Germline trimming cut 2 bases from V and 7 bases from J; bases unmatched to any gene: 13. The CDR3 runs 17 residues. Germline CDR1 reads MDHEN; CDR2 reads SYDVKM. The CDR3 protein is CASSLGPRTGGRSGYTF. The CDR3 DNA sequence: TGTGCCAGCAGTTTAGGCCCCCGGACAGGGGGGCGGTCTGGCTACACCTTC.

This clonotype was seen a handful of times. Germline and junction disagree at one end, which may indicate a read error. The chain recombines TRBV27 with TRBJ1-3; possibly TRBD1 for D (5 bases). Germline loops: CDR1 MNHEY, CDR2 SMNVEV (reference sequence). This CDR3 spans 14 amino acids. The CDR3 loop is CASKQGQFGNTTYF. CDR3 DNA: TGTGCCAGCAAACAAGGACAATTTGGAAACACCACATATTTT.

This clonotype was observed a single time. The chain couples TRBV7-2 to TRBJ2-5; D is unresolved. Per germline, CDR1 SGHTA and CDR2 FQGNSA. V lost 3 bases and J 5 bases, leaving 19 bases between the germline ends. CDR3 length equals 16 residues. The CDR3 protein is CASSLQFSISRETQYF. The DNA of the CDR3 is TGTGCCAGCAGCTTGCAATTCTCCATTTCAAGGGAGACCCAGTACTTC.

This clonotype was seen a handful of times. The V gene is TRBV4-3, the J gene TRBJ2-3; the match to TRBD2 covers 11 bases. Unmatched junction bases numbered 6, after V lost 3 bases and J lost 4 bases. Germline V gives CDR1 LGHNA, CDR2 YSLEER. There are 16 residues in the CDR3. The CDR3 DNA is TGCGCCAGCAGCCACAGACTAGCGGGGTTGGCAGATACGCAGTATTTT. This gives the protein CASSHRLAGLADTQYF.

This clonotype was picked up a small number of times. The chain uses TRBV7-9 and TRBJ2-1, with 8 bases matching TRBD2. The ends lost 3 bases at V and 5 bases at J; junction bases unmatched: 6. Per the germline V gene, CDR1 is SEHNR and CDR2 is FQNEAQ (reference sequence). This CDR3 comprises 15 residues. Written as DNA, the CDR3 is TGTGCCAGCAGCTTTTCGACTAGCGACCACAATGAGCAGTTCTTC. This gives the protein CASSFSTSDHNEQFF.

This clonotype was seen a handful of times. No conserved phenylalanine or tryptophan ends this CDR3, so it is likely a read error. The limits of the CDR3 on the DNA are not certain, so only TCRdb's listed CDR3 is given. This chain joins TRBV4-3 and TRBJ1-3; TRBD1 was called by the table and not checked on the DNA. Both ends counted, the CDR3 spans 11 residues. The germline CDR1 and CDR2 sequences are LGHNA and YSLEER. This chain's CDR3 is CASSQSRARVL.

This clonotype was counted a single time. CDR3 in amino acids: CASSWDRVVGQETQYF. CDR3 nucleotide sequence: TGCGCCAGCAGCTGGGACAGGGTGGTGGGACAAGAGACCCAGTACTTC. J is TRBJ2-5 and V is TRBV5-1; TRBD1 matches 9 bases. Germline V lookup: CDR1 SGHRS, CDR2 YFSETQ. V lost 3 bases and J lost 2; bases outside the gene matches: 8. This CDR3 is built from 16 residues. Full variable domain (rest looked up from reference TRBV5-1 and TRBJ2-5): KAGVTQTPRYLIKTRGQQVTLSCSPISGHRSVSWYQQTPGQGLQFLFEYFSETQRNKGNFPGRFSGRQFSNSRSEMNVSTLELGDSALYLCASSWDRVVGQETQYFGPGTRLLVL.

In its sample, this clonotype was seen a few times. The chain couples TRBV9 to TRBJ2-1; the D gene is possibly TRBD2 (7 bases). This CDR3 comprises 15 residues. The germline V gene has CDR1 SGDLS and CDR2 YYNGEE. Trimming shortened V by 6 bases and J by 8 bases, and 21 bases separated the two germline ends. DNA of the CDR3: TGTGCCAGCACCTTAAGGGGGGGGCCGAGAGATGAGCAGTTCTTC. It yields the protein CASTLRGGPRDEQFF.

The chain is built from TRBV29-1 and TRBJ2-3; weak D call: TRBD1 (5 bases). V was trimmed by 7 bases and J by 0 bases, leaving 14 bases between them. This CDR3 is built from 14 residues. Germline V gene sequence: CDR1 SQVTM, CDR2 ANQGSEA. Written as DNA, the CDR3 is TGCAGCGCTGTCCAGGGCTACAGCACAGATACGCAGTATTTT. It encodes CSAVQGYSTDTQYF.

The chain has TRBV10-3 and TRBJ2-3; 11 bases line up with TRBD2. V lost 2 bases, J lost 2 bases, and 6 bases stayed unmatched. The CDR3 consists of 17 residues. Germline CDR1 ENHRY, CDR2 SYGVKD. The CDR3 loop is CAISESIAGGTTDTQYF. For the CDR3, the DNA is TGTGCCATCAGTGAGAGCATAGCGGGAGGGACCACAGATACGCAGTATTTT.

This clonotype was observed a few times. V is TRBV15 and J is TRBJ1-1, with a weak D call TRBD1 (5 bases). This CDR3 is built from 15 residues. Germline V lookup: CDR1 LNHNV, CDR2 YYDKDF (reference sequence). V was cut by 0 bases and J by 0 bases, with 8 bases left in between. Here the CDR3 DNA reads TGTGCCACCAGCAGAGATCGGGGGTTGAACACTGAAGCTTTCTTT. Amino acid sequence: CATSRDRGLNTEAFF.

This chain links TRBV6-5 with TRBJ1-2; 7 nucleotides match TRBD1. CDR3 length: 14 amino acids. The V gene end was trimmed by 2 bases and the J gene end by 2 bases; junction bases not matched to a gene: 2. From germline, CDR1 is MNHEY and CDR2 SVGAGI. This CDR3 is CASSYLGQNYGYTF. The CDR3 bases are TGTGCCAGCAGTTACCTGGGACAGAACTATGGCTACACCTTC.

The chain uses TRBV12-3 or TRBV12-4 and TRBJ1-1; D might be TRBD1 (5 bases). The CDR3 extends over 14 amino acids. Trimming pared 5 bases from V and 2 bases from J, leaving 12 bases between. The CDR3 bases are TGTGCCAGCAGTAATTACGACAGTAACACTGAAGCTTTCTTT. Protein product: CASSNYDSNTEAFF.

V gene TRBV6-5 combines with J gene TRBJ1-2, with D unclear. The germline gives CDR1 MNHEY, CDR2 SVGAGI. The CDR3 has 13 amino acids. Deletions cut 1 base from V and 2 bases from J, with 5 bases between. CDR3 protein: CASSYYSNYGYTF. The CDR3 nucleotides are TGTGCCAGCAGTTACTATTCCAACTATGGCTACACCTTC.